Presented here are 16 T cell receptor beta chains from one specimen sequenced in a study of CD8+ T cells in alopecia areata. Extracted RNA was reverse transcribed into cDNA, the sequencing template. Sequencing used immunoSEQ multiplex PCR; TCRdb keeps in-frame clones, though not all of them. This repertoire shows 200,000 to 250,000 clones, about three fifths found once; its top ten account for 4% to 5%. The sample's treatment: oral pan-JAK inhibitor, 5-10 mg twice daily. Sequences were derived from CD4+ T cells sorted from blood, sampled at week 4, from a patient treated with tofacitinib. The receptors come from a human donor with alopecia areata.

J is TRBJ2-7 and V is TRBV30, with 7 bases lining up with TRBD1. Germline CDR1 is GTSNPN and CDR2 is SVGIG (reference sequence). V shed 0 bases, J shed 3 bases, and the junction held 8 bases outside the gene matches. The CDR3 runs to 15 residues. CDR3 in amino acids: CAWSVPTGIGYEQYF. The CDR3 DNA reads as TGTGCCTGGAGTGTACCGACAGGGATTGGCTACGAGCAGTACTTC.

This rearrangement joins TRBV2 to TRBJ1-6, with TRBD1 as a possible D gene (6 bases). Germline V CDR1 and CDR2: SNHLY, FYNNEI. Trimming pared 6 bases from V and 7 bases from J, leaving 10 bases between. The CDR3 covers 13 residues. The CDR3 DNA reads as TGTGCCAGCAGGGACAGTCAAAATTCACCCCTCCACTTT. The encoded protein is CASRDSQNSPLHF. Together with reference TRBV2 and TRBJ1-6, the CDR3 gives the full variable domain: EPEVTQTPSHQVTQMGQEVILRCVPISNHLYFYWYRQILGQKVEFLVSFYNNEISEKSEIFDDQFSVERPDGSNFTLKIRSTKLEDSAMYFCASRDSQNSPLHFGNGTRLTVT.

The chain is built from TRBV7-9 and TRBJ2-5; 7 bases agree with TRBD2. This CDR3 comprises 15 residues. Germline-derived CDR1 and CDR2 are SEHNR and FQNEAQ (reference sequence). Unmatched junction bases numbered 9, after V lost 7 bases and J lost 1 base. The CDR3 loop is CASIDLRTSQETQYF. CDR3 sequence (DNA): TGTGCCAGCATCGATCTCCGGACTAGCCAAGAGACCCAGTACTTC.

This clone has more than one count but fewer than ten. The chain employs TRBV7-8 and TRBJ1-6; 8 bases align to TRBD1. The germline gives CDR1 SGHVS, CDR2 FQNEAQ. With V trimmed by 5 bases and J by 6 bases, 3 bases remained unmatched. The CDR3 loop spans 14 amino acids. In DNA form, the CDR3 reads TGTGCCAGCAGCGGGGACAGGACTAATTCACCCCTCCACTTT. Its translation is CASSGDRTNSPLHF.

This chain connects TRBV2 to TRBJ2-1; 7 bases are shared with TRBD2. The CDR3 loop spans 17 amino acids. Germline CDR1 SNHLY, CDR2 FYNNEI. V shed 6 bases and J 0 bases; nucleotides not matched to a gene: 11. DNA of the CDR3: TGTGCCAGCAGCTACCGGAGCGGGGCCTTCTCCTACAATGAGCAGTTCTTC. It translates to CASSYRSGAFSYNEQFF.

The chain recombines TRBV2 with TRBJ2-3; tentative D call: TRBD1 (6 bases). This CDR3 spans 16 amino acids. The germline V gene has CDR1 SNHLY and CDR2 FYNNEI. V gave up 10 bases and J gave up 6 bases, with 26 bases separating them. The CDR3, as DNA: TGTGCCACCCGGGAACTCCGGGACACCCTCGGGGATACGCAGTATTTT. Translation: CATRELRDTLGDTQYF.

The chain couples TRBV29-1 to TRBJ1-2; no reliable D call. V gave up 7 bases and J gave up 4 bases, with 10 bases separating them. This CDR3 has 11 amino acids. In germline, CDR1 is SQVTM, CDR2 ANQGSEA. Here the CDR3 reads CSAVEGYGYTF. As DNA, the CDR3 is TGCAGCGCCGTGGAGGGCTATGGCTACACCTTC. Together with reference TRBV29-1 and TRBJ1-2, the CDR3 gives the full variable domain: SAVISQKPSRDICQRGTSLTIQCQVDSQVTMMFWYRQQPGQSLTLIATANQGSEATYESGFVIDKFPISRPNLTFSTLTVSNMSPEDSSIYLCSAVEGYGYTFGSGTRLTVV.

V gene TRBV7-2 combines with J gene TRBJ2-3; 8 nucleotides align to TRBD2. V lost 5 bases and J lost 4; bases outside the gene matches: 5. Germline V gene data show CDR1 as SGHTA and CDR2 as FQGNSA. The CDR3 is 14 residues long. CDR3 coding DNA: TGTGCCAGCAGCCCCGGACTAGCTGCAGATACGCAGTATTTT. It yields the protein CASSPGLAADTQYF. The full variable domain, in which reference TRBV7-2 and TRBJ2-3 provide the parts outside the CDR3, is GAGVSQSPSNKVTEKGKDVELRCDPISGHTALYWYRQSLGQGLEFLIYFQGNSAPDKSGLPSDRFSAERTGGSVSTLTIQRTQQEDSAVYLCASSPGLAADTQYFGPGTRLTVL.

V and J are TRBV30 and TRBJ2-4; D is ambiguous. This CDR3 comprises 11 residues. Trimming left V 4 bases short and J 7 bases short, with 8 bases between. Germline CDR1 and CDR2: GTSNPN and SVGIG (reference sequence). The CDR3 here is CAWIVVNIQYF. Here the CDR3 DNA reads TGTGCCTGGATCGTAGTGAACATTCAGTACTTC.

The rearrangement joins TRBV5-1 to TRBJ1-1, with TRBD1 matching 9 bases. Per germline, CDR1 SGHRS and CDR2 YFSETQ. This CDR3 has 15 amino acids. V was pared by 1 base and J by 7 bases, with 8 bases of the junction left unmatched. The chain's CDR3 is CASSLLTGGEGEAFF. The CDR3 region has the DNA TGCGCCAGCAGCTTGCTGACAGGGGGTGAGGGTGAAGCTTTCTTT.

Turning to this clone: Additional DNA sequences in this sample encode the identical CDR3. The chain is built from TRBV19 and TRBJ2-5; 10 nucleotides line up with TRBD1. The CDR3 has 14 amino acids. Unmatched junction bases numbered 5, after V lost 6 bases and J lost 4 bases. Per germline, CDR1 LNHDA and CDR2 SQIVND (reference sequence). This CDR3 reads CASRDRGRGETQYF. The DNA of the CDR3 is TGTGCCAGTAGAGACAGGGGGCGCGGAGAGACCCAGTACTTC.

This clone has only a few counts. This chain links TRBV6-6 with TRBJ1-2, with a possible D match to TRBD1 (5 bases). Germline values: CDR1 MNHNY, CDR2 SVGAGI (reference sequence). Deletions cut 6 bases from V and 4 bases from J, with 9 bases between. CDR3 size: 12 residues. CDR3 protein: CASSSGGYGYTF. Here the CDR3 DNA reads TGTGCCAGCAGCTCTGGGGGCTATGGCTACACCTTC.

The chain employs TRBV9 and TRBJ2-1; 7 bases are a match to TRBD1. V shed 0 bases, J shed 7 bases, and the junction held 4 bases outside the gene matches. This CDR3 has 14 amino acids. In germline, CDR1 is SGDLS, CDR2 YYNGEE. As DNA, the CDR3 is TGTGCCAGCAGCGTAGGGCAGGGGGATAATGAGCAGTTCTTC. Translation gives CASSVGQGDNEQFF.

There are a few counts of this clone. The CDR3 DNA reads TGTGCCAGCCGGGACGGCTACGAGCAGTACTTC. Protein product: CASRDGYEQYF. V usage is TRBV6-5 and J usage is TRBJ2-7; D is tentatively TRBD1 or TRBD2 (5 bases each). CDR1 and CDR2 (germline): MNHEY, SVGAGI. V was clipped by 8 bases and J by 3 bases, with 8 bases between them. The CDR3 spans 11 residues.

The V call is TRBV29-1, the J call TRBJ2-2; D unclear. V lost 7 bases to trimming and J lost 0 bases, with 12 bases between them. Germline CDR1 reads SQVTM; CDR2 reads ANQGSEA. The length of the CDR3 is 14 residues. CDR3 nucleotide sequence: TGCAGCGCAGCCCGGTTCTCGAACACCGGGGAGCTGTTTTTT. It translates to CSAARFSNTGELFF.

This clone was counted only a few times. Since a much larger clone is just one base distant, this may be a read error. The rearrangement links TRBV11-2 to TRBJ1-1; no reliable D call. The CDR3 loop spans 11 amino acids. V was cut by 3 bases and J by 4 bases, with 3 bases left in between. Per germline, CDR1 SGHAT and CDR2 FQNNGV. Here the CDR3 DNA reads TGTGCCAGCAGCTTTAGCACTGAAGCTTTCTTT. It yields the protein CASSFSTEAFF. The full variable domain, in which reference TRBV11-2 and TRBJ1-1 provide the parts outside the CDR3, is EAGVAQSPRYKIIEKRQSVAFWCNPISGHATLYWYQQILGQGPKLLIQFQNNGVVDDSQLPKDRFSAERLKGVDSTLKIQPAKLEDSAVYLCASSFSTEAFFGQGTRLTVV.